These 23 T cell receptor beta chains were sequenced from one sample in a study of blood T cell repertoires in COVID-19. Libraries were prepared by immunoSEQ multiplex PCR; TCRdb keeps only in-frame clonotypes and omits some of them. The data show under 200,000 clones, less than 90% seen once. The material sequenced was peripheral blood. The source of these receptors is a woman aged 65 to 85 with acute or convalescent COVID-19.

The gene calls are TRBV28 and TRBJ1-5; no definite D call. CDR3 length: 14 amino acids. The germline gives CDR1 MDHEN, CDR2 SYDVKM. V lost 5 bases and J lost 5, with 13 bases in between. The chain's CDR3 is CASSLTNHHQPQHF. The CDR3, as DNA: TGTGCCAGCAGTCTGACAAACCACCATCAGCCCCAGCATTTT.

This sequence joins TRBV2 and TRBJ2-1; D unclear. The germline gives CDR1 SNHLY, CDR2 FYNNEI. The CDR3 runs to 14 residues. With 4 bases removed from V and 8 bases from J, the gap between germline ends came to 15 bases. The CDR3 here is CASSGPLTSDEQFF. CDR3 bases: TGTGCCAGCAGTGGACCCCTTACAAGCGATGAGCAGTTCTTC. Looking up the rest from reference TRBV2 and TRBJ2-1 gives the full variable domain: EPEVTQTPSHQVTQMGQEVILRCVPISNHLYFYWYRQILGQKVEFLVSFYNNEISEKSEIFDDQFSVERPDGSNFTLKIRSTKLEDSAMYFCASSGPLTSDEQFFGPGTRLTVL.

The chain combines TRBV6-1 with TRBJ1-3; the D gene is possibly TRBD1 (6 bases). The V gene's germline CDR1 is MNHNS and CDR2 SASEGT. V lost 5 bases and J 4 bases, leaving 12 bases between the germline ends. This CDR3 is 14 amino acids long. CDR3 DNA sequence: TGTGCCAGCAGTTCACCGGGACAAGGAAACACCATATATTTT. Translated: CASSSPGQGNTIYF.

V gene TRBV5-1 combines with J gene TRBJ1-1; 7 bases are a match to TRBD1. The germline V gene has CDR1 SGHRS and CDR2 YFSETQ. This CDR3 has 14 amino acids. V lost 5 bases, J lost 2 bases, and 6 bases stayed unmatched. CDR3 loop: CASSRDSLNTEAFF. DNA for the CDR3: TGCGCCAGCAGTCGGGACAGCCTCAACACTGAAGCTTTCTTT.

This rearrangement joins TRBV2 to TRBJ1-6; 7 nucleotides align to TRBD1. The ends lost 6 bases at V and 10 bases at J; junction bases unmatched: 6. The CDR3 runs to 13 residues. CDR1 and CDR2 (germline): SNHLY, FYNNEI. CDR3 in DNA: TGTGCCAGCAGCCGACAGGGCGAATCACCCCTCCACTTT. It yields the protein CASSRQGESPLHF.

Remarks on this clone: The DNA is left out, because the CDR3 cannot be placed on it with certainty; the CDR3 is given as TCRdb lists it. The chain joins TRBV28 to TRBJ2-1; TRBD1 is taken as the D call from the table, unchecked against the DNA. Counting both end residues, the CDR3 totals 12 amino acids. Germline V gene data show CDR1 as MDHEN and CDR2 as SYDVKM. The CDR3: CASSSSWGVYLF.

CDR3 amino acids: CASSLYPISSYNEQFF. In DNA, the CDR3 is TGCGCCAGCAGCTTGTACCCTATAAGCTCCTACAATGAGCAGTTCTTC. The J gene is TRBJ2-1, the V gene TRBV5-1; D unresolved. V gave up 1 base and J gave up 0 bases, with 11 bases separating them. The germline gives CDR1 SGHRS, CDR2 YFSETQ. This CDR3 comprises 16 residues.

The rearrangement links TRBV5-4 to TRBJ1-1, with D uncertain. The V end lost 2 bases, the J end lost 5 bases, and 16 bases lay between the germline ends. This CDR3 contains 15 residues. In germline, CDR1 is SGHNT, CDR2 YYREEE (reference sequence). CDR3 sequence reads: CASSFGGSRGTEAFF. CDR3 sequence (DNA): TGTGCCAGCAGCTTCGGTGGGTCGAGAGGAACTGAAGCTTTCTTT.

The CDR3 reads CATSRELAGGPSGEQFF. The CDR3 DNA sequence: TGTGCCACCAGCAGAGAACTAGCGGGAGGGCCCAGCGGTGAGCAGTTCTTC. The gene calls are TRBV15 and TRBJ2-1; TRBD2 agrees at 13 bases. Germline V gives CDR1 LNHNV, CDR2 YYDKDF (reference sequence). The CDR3 covers 17 residues. Trimming at V came to 0 bases and at J to 9 bases, leaving 8 bases not matched to a gene.

The CDR3 reads CASSEQIASGANVLTF. DNA of the CDR3: TGTGCCAGCAGTGAACAAATAGCGTCTGGGGCCAACGTCCTGACTTTC. The chain joins TRBV6-1 to TRBJ2-6, with D tentatively TRBD2 (5 bases). Germline CDR1 is MNHNS and CDR2 is SASEGT. This CDR3 spans 16 amino acids. Deletions cut 2 bases from V and 1 base from J, with 9 bases between.

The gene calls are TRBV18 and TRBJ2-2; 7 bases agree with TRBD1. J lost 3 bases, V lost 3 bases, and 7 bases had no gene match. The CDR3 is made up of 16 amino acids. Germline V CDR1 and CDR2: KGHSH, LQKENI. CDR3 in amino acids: CASSPTTGADTGELFF. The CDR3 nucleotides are TGTGCCAGCTCACCTACCACAGGGGCGGACACCGGGGAGCTGTTTTTT.

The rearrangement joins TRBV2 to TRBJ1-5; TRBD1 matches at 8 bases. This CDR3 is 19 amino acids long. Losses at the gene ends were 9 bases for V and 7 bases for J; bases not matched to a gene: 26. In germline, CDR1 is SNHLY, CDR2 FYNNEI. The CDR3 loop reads CASRRDRGQRLGFGQPQHF. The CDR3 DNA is TGTGCCAGTCGTCGTGACAGGGGTCAACGGTTGGGGTTTGGGCAGCCCCAGCATTTT.

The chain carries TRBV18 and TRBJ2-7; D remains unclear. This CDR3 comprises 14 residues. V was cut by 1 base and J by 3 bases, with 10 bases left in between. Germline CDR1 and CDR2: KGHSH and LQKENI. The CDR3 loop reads CASSPRESRYEQYF. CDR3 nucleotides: TGTGCCAGCTCACCACGCGAGTCACGCTACGAGCAGTACTTC.

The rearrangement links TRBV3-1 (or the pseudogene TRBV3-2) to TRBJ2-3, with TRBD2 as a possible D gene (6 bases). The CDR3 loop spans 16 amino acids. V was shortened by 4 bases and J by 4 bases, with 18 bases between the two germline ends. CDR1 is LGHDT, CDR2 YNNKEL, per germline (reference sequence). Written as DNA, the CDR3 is TGTGCCAGCAGCCCCTTTGGGGGGAGCGAAGCAGATACGCAGTATTTT. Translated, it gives CASSPFGGSEADTQYF.

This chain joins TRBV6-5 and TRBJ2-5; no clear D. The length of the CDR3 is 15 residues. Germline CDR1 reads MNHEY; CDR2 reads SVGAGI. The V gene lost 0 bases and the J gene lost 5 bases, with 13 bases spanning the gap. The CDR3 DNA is TGTGCCAGCAGTTACTCGCTGGCCCGAAAGGAGACCCAGTACTTC. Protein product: CASSYSLARKETQYF.

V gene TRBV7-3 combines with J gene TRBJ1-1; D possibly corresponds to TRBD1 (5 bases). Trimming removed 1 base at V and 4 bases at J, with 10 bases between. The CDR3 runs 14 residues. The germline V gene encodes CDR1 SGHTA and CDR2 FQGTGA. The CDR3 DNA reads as TGTGCCAGCAGCTTAATGCAGGGAAGCACTGAAGCTTTCTTT. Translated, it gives CASSLMQGSTEAFF.

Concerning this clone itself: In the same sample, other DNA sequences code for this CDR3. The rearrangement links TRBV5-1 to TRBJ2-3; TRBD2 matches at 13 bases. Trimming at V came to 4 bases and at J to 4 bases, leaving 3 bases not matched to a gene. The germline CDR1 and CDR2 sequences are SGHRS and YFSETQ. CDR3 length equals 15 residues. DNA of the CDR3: TGCGCCAGCAGCCGACTAGCGGGAGGATCAGATACGCAGTATTTT. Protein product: CASSRLAGGSDTQYF.

The CDR3 sequence: CASSLWRGSGNTIYF. The DNA for the CDR3 is TGTGCCAGCAGCTTGTGGCGGGGCTCTGGAAACACCATATATTTT. This chain connects TRBV5-6 to TRBJ1-3; D not certain. Trimming took 1 base from V and 0 from J, leaving 8 bases between them. The CDR3 is made up of 15 amino acids. Germline V gene lookup returns CDR1 SGHDT and CDR2 YYEEEE. The full variable domain, its missing parts supplied by reference TRBV5-6 and TRBJ1-3, is DAGVTQSPTHLIKTRGQQVTLRCSPKSGHDTVSWYQQALGQGPQFIFQYYEEEERQRGNFPDRFSGHQFPNYSSELNVNALLLGDSALYLCASSLWRGSGNTIYFGEGSWLTVV.

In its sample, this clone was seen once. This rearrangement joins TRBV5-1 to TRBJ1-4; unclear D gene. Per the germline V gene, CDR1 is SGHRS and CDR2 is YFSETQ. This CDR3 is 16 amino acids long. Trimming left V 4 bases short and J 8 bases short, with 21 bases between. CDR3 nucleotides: TGCGCCAGCAGCCCGGGTAGCGGAGGGCTAGGAGAAAAACTGTTTTTT. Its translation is CASSPGSGGLGEKLFF.

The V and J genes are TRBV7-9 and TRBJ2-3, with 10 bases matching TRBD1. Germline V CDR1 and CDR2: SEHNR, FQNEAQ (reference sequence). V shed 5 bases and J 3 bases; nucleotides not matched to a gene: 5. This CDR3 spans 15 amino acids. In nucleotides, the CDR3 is TGTGCCAGCAGCACCAGACAGGGGGCTACAGATACGCAGTATTTT. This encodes CASSTRQGATDTQYF.

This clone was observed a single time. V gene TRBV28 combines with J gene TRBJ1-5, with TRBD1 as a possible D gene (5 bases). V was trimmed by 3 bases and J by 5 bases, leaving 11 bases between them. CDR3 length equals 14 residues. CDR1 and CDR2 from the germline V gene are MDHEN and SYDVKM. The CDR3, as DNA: TGTGCCAGCAGTTTGTCGCAGGGTTATCAGCCCCAGCATTTT. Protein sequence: CASSLSQGYQPQHF.

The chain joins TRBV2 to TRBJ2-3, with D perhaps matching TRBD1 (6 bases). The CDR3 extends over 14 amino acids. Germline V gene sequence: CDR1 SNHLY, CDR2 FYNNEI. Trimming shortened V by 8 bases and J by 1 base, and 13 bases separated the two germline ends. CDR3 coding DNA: TGTGCCAGCCAGGTGACAGGCGGCACAGATACGCAGTATTTT. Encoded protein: CASQVTGGTDTQYF.

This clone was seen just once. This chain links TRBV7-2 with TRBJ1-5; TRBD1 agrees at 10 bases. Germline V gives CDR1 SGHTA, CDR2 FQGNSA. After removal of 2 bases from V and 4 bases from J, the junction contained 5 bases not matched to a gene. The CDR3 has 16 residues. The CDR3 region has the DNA TGTGCCAGCAGCTTACTGGGACAGGGGTTAAATCAGCCCCAGCATTTT. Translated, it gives CASSLLGQGLNQPQHF.